These 11 T cell receptor beta chains were sequenced from one sample in a study of prognosis after radiotherapy for stage I lung cancer. The authors amplified TCR beta CDR3 from genomic DNA using two-round multiplex PCR. During first-round PCR, primers specific to each TRBV and TRBJ gene were used. One entry per CDR3 protein results from TCRdb running MiXCR on the multiplex PCR reads. The sample has 30,000 to 40,000 distinct CDR3 sequences, less than 45% seen once. This sample comprised PBMCs, obtained before or after stereotactic body radiation therapy (not recorded which). Receptors originate from a donor over 45 with non-small cell lung cancer.

A remark on this clonotype: This sequence may be a read error, since a much larger clone differs from it by one base. The chain recombines TRBV5-4 with TRBJ1-3; D not resolved. Germline V gives CDR1 SGHNT, CDR2 YYREEE (reference sequence). There are 15 residues in the CDR3. The DNA of the CDR3 is TGTTCCAGCAGCTTGCCCCGGGATGGGCTGAACACCATATATTTT. This gives the protein CSSSLPRDGLNTIYF.

This clonotype appeared many times. The chain joins TRBV12-3 or TRBV12-4 to TRBJ2-3; 9 nucleotides align to TRBD1. CDR3 length: 16 residues. Trimming removed 7 bases from V and 4 bases from J; junction bases left unmatched: 12. The CDR3 sequence: CASKTTGGEVADTQYF. The CDR3 region has the DNA TGTGCCAGCAAAACAACAGGGGGCGAGGTAGCAGATACGCAGTATTTT.

CDR3 in DNA: TGTGCCAGTAGTATGGCTGCCGGGGCGCCCGGGGAGCTGTTTTTT. Protein product: CASSMAAGAPGELFF. The chain joins TRBV19 to TRBJ2-2; D possibly uses TRBD1 or TRBD2 (5 bases each). Trimming shortened V by 3 bases and J by 6 bases, and 14 bases separated the two germline ends. The CDR3 consists of 15 residues. CDR1 and CDR2 from the germline V gene are LNHDA and SQIVND (reference sequence).

This clonotype was counted ten times or more. The chain is built from TRBV30 and TRBJ2-1; D is perhaps TRBD1 (6 bases). Between the trimmed V and J ends, which lost 1 base and 4 bases, there was a span of 11 bases. CDR1 is GTSNPN and CDR2 is SVGIG in the germline V gene (reference sequence). CDR3 length equals 14 residues. The chain's CDR3 is CAWSGGTGYNEQFF. CDR3 DNA: TGTGCCTGGAGTGGAGGTACAGGGTACAATGAGCAGTTCTTC.

This clonotype was seen more than once but under ten times. A much more abundant neighbour one base away suggests this may be a read error. This chain uses TRBV6-9 with TRBJ1-1, with 9 bases fitting TRBD1. Looked up from germline, CDR1 is MNHGY and CDR2 is SVAAGI. With V trimmed by 4 bases and J by 2 bases, 8 bases remained unmatched. This CDR3 spans 16 amino acids. CDR3 sequence: CASSCSGQGRNTEAFF. Here the CDR3 DNA reads TGTGCCAGCAGTTGCTCAGGACAGGGGCGTAACACTGAAGCTTTCTTT.

A word on this clonotype: With only one base between it and a far larger clone, this is likely a read error. The chain recombines TRBV6-4 with TRBJ2-7, with D possibly matching TRBD2 (5 bases). Per the germline V gene, CDR1 is MRHNA and CDR2 is SNTAGT. V lost 4 bases, J lost 4 bases, and 17 bases lay in between. This CDR3 region has 15 residues. CDR3 DNA sequence: TGTGCCAGCAGTGCGCCATTTCTAGCCCCATACGAGCAGTACTTC. Protein sequence: CASSAPFLAPYEQYF.

This clonotype was counted ten times or more. The genes are TRBV7-9 and TRBJ2-3; D is uncertain. Trimming pared 5 bases from V and 0 bases from J, leaving 9 bases between. The CDR3 is 14 residues long. The germline CDR1 and CDR2 sequences are SEHNR and FQNEAQ (reference sequence). This CDR3 reads CASSPSSSTDTQYF. DNA for the CDR3: TGTGCCAGCAGCCCCTCGAGTAGCACAGATACGCAGTATTTT.

By its share, this clonotype is medium-sized (0.01 to 0.1%). This sequence joins TRBV11-2 and TRBJ2-2, with 7 bases identical to TRBD1. The CDR3 contains 16 residues. After removal of 4 bases from V and 3 bases from J, the junction contained 8 bases not matched to a gene. Germline V CDR1 and CDR2: SGHAT, FQNNGV. The CDR3 loop is CASSSPGTAYTGELFF. The CDR3 DNA reads as TGTGCCAGCAGCTCCCCCGGGACAGCGTACACCGGGGAGCTGTTTTTT.

This clonotype showed up just a few times. The CDR3 DNA reads TGTGCCAGCAGAGCCCGGGATGGGACAGATACGCAGTATTTT. Amino acid sequence: CASRARDGTDTQYF. V usage is TRBV6-1 and J usage is TRBJ2-3, with a possible D match to TRBD2 (5 bases). V was trimmed by 6 bases and J by 3 bases, leaving 13 bases between them. CDR3 length: 14 residues. CDR1 and CDR2 from the germline V gene are MNHNS and SASEGT.

This clonotype has at least ten counts. The rearrangement uses TRBV2 and TRBJ2-3, with D possibly being TRBD2 (6 bases). V was shortened by 3 bases and J by 0 bases, with 16 bases between the two germline ends. Per the germline V gene, CDR1 is SNHLY and CDR2 is FYNNEI. This CDR3 comprises 17 residues. The CDR3 bases are TGTGCCAGCAGTGACAGAATGCGGGGCACTAGCACAGATACGCAGTATTTT. The encoded protein is CASSDRMRGTSTDTQYF.

The sample holds a few counts of this clonotype. Being one base from a much bigger clone, this may be a read error. The chain carries TRBV18 and TRBJ2-1, with TRBD1 identical over 7 bases. CDR1 and CDR2 (germline): KGHSH, LQKENI. The CDR3 runs to 14 residues. This CDR3 reads CASPPPGQYNEQFF. The CDR3 DNA is TGTGCCAGCCCACCCCCGGGACAGTACAATGAGCAGTTCTTC.